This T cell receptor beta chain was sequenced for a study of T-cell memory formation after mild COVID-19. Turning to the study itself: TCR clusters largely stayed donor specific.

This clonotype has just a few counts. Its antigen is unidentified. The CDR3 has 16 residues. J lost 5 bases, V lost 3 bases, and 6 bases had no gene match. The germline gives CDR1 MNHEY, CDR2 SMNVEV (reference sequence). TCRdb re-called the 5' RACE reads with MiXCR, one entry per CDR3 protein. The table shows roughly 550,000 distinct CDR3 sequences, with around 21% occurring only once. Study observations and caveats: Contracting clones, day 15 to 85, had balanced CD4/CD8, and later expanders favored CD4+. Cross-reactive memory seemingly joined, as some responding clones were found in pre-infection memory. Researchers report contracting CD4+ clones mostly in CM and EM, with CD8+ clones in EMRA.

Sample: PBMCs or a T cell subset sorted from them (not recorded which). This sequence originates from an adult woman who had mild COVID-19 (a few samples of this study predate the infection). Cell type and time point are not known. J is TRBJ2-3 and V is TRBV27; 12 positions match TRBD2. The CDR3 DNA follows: TGTGCCAGCAGTTTGATGACTAGCGGGAGTTTAGATACGCAGTATTTT. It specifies CASSLMTSGSLDTQYF.